This record concerns one T cell receptor beta chain sequence. Antigen specificity is unknown. V lost 2 bases, J lost 6 bases, and 11 bases lay in between. CDR3 size: 13 residues. Germline V CDR1 and CDR2: SGHTS, YDEGEE. Produced via immunoSEQ multiplex PCR; TCRdb's table is partial and in-frame only. Here the sample spans some 120,000 clones, roughly 90% being singletons. This specimen belongs to a study of T cell responses to AZD1222 COVID-19 vaccine. Study results and limitations: Only after the peak T cell response were repertoires sampled. Spike-specific TCR breadth rose after two AZD1222 doses, and depth rose as well.

The sample was peripheral blood, taken on day 0 of AZD1222 vaccination. V is TRBV5-8 and J is TRBJ2-5; TRBD2 is a possible D gene (6 bases). The sequence was collected from an adult in good health. The CDR3 protein is CASSLPGVKTQYF. CDR3 nucleotide sequence: TGTGCCAGCAGCTTACCGGGGGTGAAGACCCAGTACTTC.